This section outlines one TCR beta chain sequence together with its context. V dropped 3 bases and J dropped 4; count of bases not matched to a gene: 4. This CDR3 is 15 amino acids long. CDR1 KGHSH and CDR2 LQKENI come from the germline V gene. The entry originates in a study of early T cells in non-severe SARS-CoV-2 infection. In the study overall: Sequencing was performed on bulk RNA from unsorted whole blood, leaving chains unpaired.

Researchers attached unique molecular identifiers to individual cDNA molecules. TCRdb re-analysed the 5' RACE reads in MiXCR, keeping a single row per CDR3 protein. The table shows 68,000 or so distinct CDR3 sequences, with roughly 11% occurring only once. Specimen: whole blood. The chain joins TRBV18 to TRBJ2-2; 8 nucleotides line up with TRBD1. The clonotype was recovered from an adult who was a healthcare worker with PCR-confirmed SARS-CoV-2 infection or an uninfected control (not recorded which). The CDR3 nucleotides read TGTGCCAGCTCACCCCCACAGGGGGGCACCGGGGAGCTGTTTTTT. It yields the protein CASSPPQGGTGELFF.